These 29 T cell receptor beta chains originate from one sample sequenced in a study of blood T cell dynamics during melanoma immunotherapy. The repertoire was sequenced with immunoSEQ multiplex PCR; TCRdb's copy has only in-frame clones and lacks some. This sample carries approximately 15,000 clones, about 85% of them seen once, and the ten largest clones take roughly 5%. Regarding time point: pre-treatment baseline. The source was blood, collected from a patient treated with checkpoint blockade. Source of these receptors: a human donor with melanoma.

The genes are TRBV6-1 and TRBJ2-7; D may be TRBD2 (7 bases). V gave up 7 bases and J gave up 6 bases, with 16 bases separating them. CDR3 length equals 13 residues. Germline V gene sequence: CDR1 MNHNS, CDR2 SASEGT. Here the CDR3 DNA reads TGTGCCAGCAAGGAGAGGGGGGGAGGCGAGCAGTACTTC. It encodes CASKERGGGEQYF.

The J gene is TRBJ1-1, the V gene TRBV19, with D unresolved. The CDR3 length is 12 residues. V dropped 5 bases and J dropped 8 bases, with 12 bases sitting between them. In germline, CDR1 is LNHDA, CDR2 SQIVND (reference sequence). The CDR3 protein is CASSYRGGEAFF. CDR3 sequence (DNA): TGTGCCAGTAGTTACAGAGGCGGGGAAGCTTTCTTT.

The J gene is TRBJ2-5, the V gene TRBV7-7, with D uncertain. The V and J ends lost 5 bases and 3 bases respectively, with 10 bases between them. Per the germline V gene, CDR1 is SSHAT and CDR2 is FNYEAQ (reference sequence). This CDR3 is 13 amino acids long. The chain's CDR3 is CASSLSGEETQYF. CDR3 bases: TGTGCCAGCAGCCTTTCTGGGGAAGAGACCCAGTACTTC.

The V gene is TRBV19, the J gene TRBJ2-2; 12 positions agree with TRBD1. The CDR3 consists of 17 residues. J lost 4 bases, V lost 4 bases, and 7 bases had no gene match. Germline values: CDR1 LNHDA, CDR2 SQIVND (reference sequence). This chain's CDR3 is CASSNMGQGAGTGELFF. The CDR3 nucleotides read TGTGCCAGTAGTAATATGGGACAGGGGGCCGGCACCGGGGAGCTGTTTTTT.

This clone was observed once. V gene TRBV6-1 combines with J gene TRBJ2-2, with D perhaps matching TRBD1 (6 bases). In germline, CDR1 is MNHNS, CDR2 SASEGT. The CDR3 extends over 14 amino acids. V lost 8 bases and J lost 7, with 17 bases in between. CDR3: CASLNTGSHGELFF. Here the CDR3 DNA reads TGTGCCAGCCTTAATACAGGGTCTCACGGGGAGCTGTTTTTT.

The rearrangement links TRBV9 to TRBJ1-6, with D uncertain. Germline V gene sequence: CDR1 SGDLS, CDR2 YYNGEE. V was trimmed by 1 base and J by 5 bases, leaving 7 bases between them. The CDR3 runs 14 residues. For the CDR3, the DNA is TGTGCCAGCAGCGTAAAAGGGAATAATTCACCCCTCCACTTT. Translated: CASSVKGNNSPLHF.

This chain joins TRBV6-5 and TRBJ2-1; 12 bases line up with TRBD2. The length of the CDR3 is 15 residues. Per the germline V gene, CDR1 is MNHEY and CDR2 is SVGAGI. With 5 bases clipped from V and 9 bases from J, the junction kept 8 bases outside the gene matches. CDR3 loop: CASSTGSSGGGEQFF. CDR3 DNA sequence: TGTGCCAGCAGTACCGGGTCTAGCGGGGGGGGTGAGCAGTTCTTC.

This clone appeared a few times. Written as DNA, the CDR3 is TGCGCCAGCAGCTTGGCCGACGGTTCTTCACCCCTCCACTTT. This gives the protein CASSLADGSSPLHF. The chain is built from TRBV5-1 and TRBJ1-6, with D unresolved. CDR1 and CDR2 from the germline V gene are SGHRS and YFSETQ. Trimming removed 0 bases at V and 9 bases at J, with 10 bases between. The CDR3 runs to 14 residues.

The chain joins TRBV6-6 to TRBJ1-1, with D unresolved. Germline V gene data show CDR1 as MNHNY and CDR2 as SVGAGI (reference sequence). Trimming shortened V by 4 bases and J by 2 bases, and 14 bases separated the two germline ends. The CDR3 contains 15 residues. CDR3 DNA: TGTGCCAGCAGTTCCGGTTTGGCTGGAAACACTGAAGCTTTCTTT. This gives the protein CASSSGLAGNTEAFF.

As DNA, the CDR3 is TGTGCCAGTAATCTAAGGGGTCCTCAAGAGACCCAGTACTTC. Translation: CASNLRGPQETQYF. This chain links TRBV28 with TRBJ2-5; D might be TRBD1 (5 bases). The CDR3 runs 14 residues. Trimming left V 9 bases short and J 2 bases short, with 16 bases between. Per germline, CDR1 MDHEN and CDR2 SYDVKM.

The chain links TRBV5-1 to TRBJ2-7, with D uncertain. There are 12 residues in the CDR3. Trimming took 0 bases from V and 2 from J, leaving 3 bases between them. The germline gives CDR1 SGHRS, CDR2 YFSETQ. The CDR3 region is CASSLGAYEQYF. Here the CDR3 DNA reads TGCGCCAGCAGCTTGGGAGCCTACGAGCAGTACTTC.

The chain combines TRBV4-1 with TRBJ1-2, with D possibly TRBD1 on 5 matching bases. Germline CDR1 and CDR2: MGHRA and YSYEKL. The CDR3 has 16 amino acids. V was pared by 3 bases and J by 4 bases, with 18 bases between. The CDR3, as DNA: TGCGCCAGCAGCCAGGGGGGAAGCCTCACCCTCTATGGCTACACCTTC. Protein product: CASSQGGSLTLYGYTF.

The V call is TRBV5-6, the J call TRBJ2-1; 9 nucleotides agree with TRBD2. The CDR3 has 15 amino acids. The V segment lost 4 bases and the J segment 16 bases; nucleotides outside the gene matches: 18. From germline, CDR1 is SGHDT and CDR2 YYEEEE. CDR3 sequence reads: CASSPPGWAGGPRFF. DNA of the CDR3: TGTGCCAGCAGCCCCCCCGGGTGGGCGGGGGGGCCGCGATTCTTC.

The chain employs TRBV10-3 and TRBJ2-1, with D perhaps TRBD1 (5 bases). V dropped 8 bases and J dropped 0 bases, with 8 bases sitting between them. CDR1 is ENHRY and CDR2 is SYGVKD in the germline V gene. The CDR3 totals 13 residues. The CDR3 sequence: CAIGQPSYNEQFF. For the CDR3, the DNA is TGTGCCATCGGACAACCCTCCTACAATGAGCAGTTCTTC.

CDR3 sequence (DNA): TGTGCCAGCAGCCCCTGGGGGGGCGCCCGTGAAAAACTGTTTTTT. As protein: CASSPWGGAREKLFF. This rearrangement joins TRBV4-2 to TRBJ1-4; D is perhaps TRBD1 (6 bases). In germline, CDR1 is LGHNA, CDR2 YNFKEQ. V was pared by 4 bases and J by 7 bases, with 16 bases between. CDR3 length: 15 residues.

The chain is built from TRBV7-2 and TRBJ1-5; 7 nucleotides line up with TRBD1. Trimming took 5 bases from V and 0 from J; bases not matched to a gene: 10. The germline V gene encodes CDR1 SGHTA and CDR2 FQGNSA. CDR3 length: 17 amino acids. In nucleotides, the CDR3 is TGTGCCAGCAGCCCCCAGGACAGGCTTTATAGCAATCAGCCCCAGCATTTT. It specifies CASSPQDRLYSNQPQHF.

The chain has TRBV2 and TRBJ2-2; 9 bases match TRBD1. The V and J ends lost 6 bases and 5 bases, in that order; junction bases with no gene match: 7. CDR1 is SNHLY and CDR2 is FYNNEI in the germline V gene. This CDR3 has 15 residues. DNA for the CDR3: TGTGCCAGCAGGACAGGGGGTCGTGAGACCGGGGAGCTGTTTTTT. Protein product: CASRTGGRETGELFF.

The chain recombines TRBV18 with TRBJ2-1, with D tentatively TRBD2 (6 bases). Germline CDR1 is KGHSH and CDR2 is LQKENI. Trimming removed 2 bases at V and 7 bases at J, with 24 bases between. There are 18 residues in the CDR3. The CDR3 region has the DNA TGTGCCAGCTCACCAAGACCCAGCCAATCCGGGACTTCGAATGAGCAGTTCTTC. This sequence encodes CASSPRPSQSGTSNEQFF.

J is TRBJ2-5 and V is TRBV28; D unresolved. The J call is doubtful: the DNA matches TRBJ2-7 better. This CDR3 is built from 14 residues. CDR1 is MDHEN, CDR2 SYDVKM, per germline. The CDR3 sequence: CASSFGGNNYEQYF. CDR3 in DNA: TGTGCCAGCAGTTTCGGTGGCAACAACTACGAGCAGTACTTC.

The V and J genes are TRBV11-3 and TRBJ2-1, with D possibly matching TRBD2 (5 bases). V lost 1 base to trimming and J lost 7 bases, with 17 bases between them. This CDR3 comprises 16 residues. Germline assignment: CDR1 SGHNT and CDR2 YENEEA. The CDR3 is CASSLGVGEGRNEQFF. The CDR3 DNA reads TGTGCCAGCAGCTTAGGAGTCGGGGAAGGGCGGAATGAGCAGTTCTTC.

The chain employs TRBV5-5 and TRBJ2-5, with a weak D call TRBD1 (5 bases). CDR3 length: 11 amino acids. V shed 5 bases and J shed 5 bases, with 7 bases lying between them. Per the germline V gene, CDR1 is SGHKS and CDR2 is YYEKEE (reference sequence). The CDR3 DNA follows: TGTGCCAGCAGTTACAGGGAGACCCAGTACTTC. Protein product: CASSYRETQYF.

The chain combines TRBV21-1 with TRBJ2-7; TRBD2 was called by the table and not checked on the DNA. TRBV21-1 is termed a pseudogene. This CDR3 is built from 14 residues. DNA of the CDR3: TGTGCCAGCAGCAAGGAGGACTTCCGATACGAGCAGTACTTC. It is translated as CASSKEDFRYEQYF.

This chain uses TRBV2 with TRBJ2-3; TRBD2 agrees at 9 bases. CDR3 length: 17 amino acids. J lost 2 bases, V lost 3 bases, and 9 bases had no gene match. The germline CDR1 and CDR2 sequences are SNHLY and FYNNEI. CDR3 sequence (DNA): TGTGCCAGCAGTGAGACGGCTAGCGGGGCTACCACAGATACGCAGTATTTT. It is translated as CASSETASGATTDTQYF.

This chain uses TRBV5-5 with TRBJ2-3; 9 positions match TRBD2. This CDR3 is built from 14 residues. The V segment lost 7 bases and the J segment 5 bases; nucleotides outside the gene matches: 8. Germline CDR1 reads SGHKS; CDR2 reads YYEKEE (reference sequence). CDR3 DNA sequence: TGTGCCAGCCGAGCAGCGGGGGGCCTAGATACGCAGTATTTT. Protein: CASRAAGGLDTQYF.

The chain recombines TRBV28 with TRBJ2-7; D ambiguous. This CDR3 comprises 11 residues. Per the germline V gene, CDR1 is MDHEN and CDR2 is SYDVKM. Trimming stripped 3 bases from V and 4 bases from J, with 4 bases between. CDR3 amino acids: CASSLGYEQYF. DNA for the CDR3: TGTGCCAGCAGTTTGGGTTACGAGCAGTACTTC.

This chain links TRBV6-5 with TRBJ2-3, with D tentatively TRBD1 (7 bases). The CDR3 runs 15 residues. CDR1 MNHEY and CDR2 SVGAGI come from the germline V gene. Trimming removed 4 bases from V and 2 bases from J, with 13 bases in between. The CDR3 sequence: CASSLRGTATDTQYF. The CDR3 nucleotides read TGTGCCAGCAGTTTACGCGGGACAGCCACAGATACGCAGTATTTT.

The chain uses TRBV11-2 and TRBJ2-7; 8 nucleotides align to TRBD2. Germline assignment: CDR1 SGHAT and CDR2 FQNNGV. CDR3 length: 15 residues. Losses at the gene ends were 1 base for V and 3 bases for J; bases not matched to a gene: 5. The CDR3 DNA sequence: TGTGCCAGCAGCTTAGGGACTAGCTTGCGCTACGAGCAGTACTTC. Amino acid sequence: CASSLGTSLRYEQYF.

The rearrangement uses TRBV14 and TRBJ1-6, with D perhaps matching TRBD1 (5 bases). The CDR3 covers 14 residues. CDR1 is SGHDN, CDR2 FVKESK, per germline. The V and J ends lost 5 bases and 5 bases respectively, with 10 bases between them. The CDR3 is CASSGLGDNSPLHF. Written as DNA, the CDR3 is TGTGCCAGCAGCGGCTTGGGGGATAATTCACCCCTCCACTTT. Variable domain in full (rest from reference TRBV14 and TRBJ1-6): EAGVTQFPSHSVIEKGQTVTLRCDPISGHDNLYWYRRVMGKEIKFLLHFVKESKQDESGMPNNRFLAERTGGTYSTLKVQPAELEDSGVYFCASSGLGDNSPLHFGNGTRLTVT.

This clone was observed a few times. J is TRBJ2-7 and V is TRBV4-1, with 9 bases lining up with TRBD1. The germline gives CDR1 MGHRA, CDR2 YSYEKL. This CDR3 comprises 15 residues. V trimming: 5 bases; J trimming: 3 bases; junction bases outside the gene matches: 8. CDR3 bases: TGCGCCAGCAGCGATGCCGGGACAGGGAACTACGAGCAGTACTTC. Translating it yields CASSDAGTGNYEQYF.